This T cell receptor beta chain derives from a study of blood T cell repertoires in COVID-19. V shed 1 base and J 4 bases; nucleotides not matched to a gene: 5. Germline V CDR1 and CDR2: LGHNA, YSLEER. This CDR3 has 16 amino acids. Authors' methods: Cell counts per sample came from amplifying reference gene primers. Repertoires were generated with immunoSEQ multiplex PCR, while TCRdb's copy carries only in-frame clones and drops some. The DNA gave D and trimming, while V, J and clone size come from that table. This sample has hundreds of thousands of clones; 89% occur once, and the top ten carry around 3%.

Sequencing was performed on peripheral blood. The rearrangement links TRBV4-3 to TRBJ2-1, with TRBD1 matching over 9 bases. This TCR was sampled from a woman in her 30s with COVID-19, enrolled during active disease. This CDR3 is CASSQARDRVYNEQFF. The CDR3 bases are TGCGCCAGCAGCCAAGCCCGGGACAGGGTATACAATGAGCAGTTCTTC.